This TCR beta chain was observed in a study of T-cell reconstitution after alpha-beta-depleted transplantation in children. Researchers prepared the TCRbeta library using unique molecular identifiers, the study reports. TCRdb independently ran MiXCR on the PCR reads; one entry per CDR3 protein. The sample shows roughly 350,000 distinct CDR3 sequences, over 9% of them seen only once. This clonotype was counted between two and nine times. The TCR sequence derives from a human donor who donated a stem cell graft to a child with acute lymphoblastic leukemia. Material: PBMCs from the stem cell graft donor, obtained from the stem cell graft.

CDR3 amino acids: CASSPLSGRYNEQFF. DNA for the CDR3: TGTGCCAGCAGCCCCCTTAGCGGGAGGTACAATGAGCAGTTCTTC. J is TRBJ2-1 and V is TRBV5-6, with TRBD2 identical over 10 bases. V dropped 4 bases and J dropped 4; count of bases not matched to a gene: 5. CDR1 and CDR2 (germline): SGHDT, YYEEEE. This CDR3 has 15 amino acids.